This T cell receptor (beta chain) was identified during a study of early T cells in non-severe SARS-CoV-2 infection. This CDR3 spans 18 amino acids. Germline CDR1 and CDR2: MNHNS and SASEGT. V was trimmed by 1 base and J by 6 bases, leaving 25 bases between them. This clonotype occurred many times. TCRdb re-called the 5' RACE reads through MiXCR, storing one row per CDR3 protein. Here the sample spans about 25,000 distinct CDR3 sequences, around 4% being singletons. Sample: whole blood. The receptor was isolated from an adult who was a healthcare worker with PCR-confirmed SARS-CoV-2 infection or an uninfected control (not recorded which). The chain is built from TRBV6-1 and TRBJ2-7; D may be TRBD1 (6 bases). The CDR3: CASSEVHGTRAGESEQYF. The CDR3 DNA reads as TGTGCCAGCAGTGAAGTACATGGTACGCGGGCAGGGGAGAGCGAGCAGTACTTC.